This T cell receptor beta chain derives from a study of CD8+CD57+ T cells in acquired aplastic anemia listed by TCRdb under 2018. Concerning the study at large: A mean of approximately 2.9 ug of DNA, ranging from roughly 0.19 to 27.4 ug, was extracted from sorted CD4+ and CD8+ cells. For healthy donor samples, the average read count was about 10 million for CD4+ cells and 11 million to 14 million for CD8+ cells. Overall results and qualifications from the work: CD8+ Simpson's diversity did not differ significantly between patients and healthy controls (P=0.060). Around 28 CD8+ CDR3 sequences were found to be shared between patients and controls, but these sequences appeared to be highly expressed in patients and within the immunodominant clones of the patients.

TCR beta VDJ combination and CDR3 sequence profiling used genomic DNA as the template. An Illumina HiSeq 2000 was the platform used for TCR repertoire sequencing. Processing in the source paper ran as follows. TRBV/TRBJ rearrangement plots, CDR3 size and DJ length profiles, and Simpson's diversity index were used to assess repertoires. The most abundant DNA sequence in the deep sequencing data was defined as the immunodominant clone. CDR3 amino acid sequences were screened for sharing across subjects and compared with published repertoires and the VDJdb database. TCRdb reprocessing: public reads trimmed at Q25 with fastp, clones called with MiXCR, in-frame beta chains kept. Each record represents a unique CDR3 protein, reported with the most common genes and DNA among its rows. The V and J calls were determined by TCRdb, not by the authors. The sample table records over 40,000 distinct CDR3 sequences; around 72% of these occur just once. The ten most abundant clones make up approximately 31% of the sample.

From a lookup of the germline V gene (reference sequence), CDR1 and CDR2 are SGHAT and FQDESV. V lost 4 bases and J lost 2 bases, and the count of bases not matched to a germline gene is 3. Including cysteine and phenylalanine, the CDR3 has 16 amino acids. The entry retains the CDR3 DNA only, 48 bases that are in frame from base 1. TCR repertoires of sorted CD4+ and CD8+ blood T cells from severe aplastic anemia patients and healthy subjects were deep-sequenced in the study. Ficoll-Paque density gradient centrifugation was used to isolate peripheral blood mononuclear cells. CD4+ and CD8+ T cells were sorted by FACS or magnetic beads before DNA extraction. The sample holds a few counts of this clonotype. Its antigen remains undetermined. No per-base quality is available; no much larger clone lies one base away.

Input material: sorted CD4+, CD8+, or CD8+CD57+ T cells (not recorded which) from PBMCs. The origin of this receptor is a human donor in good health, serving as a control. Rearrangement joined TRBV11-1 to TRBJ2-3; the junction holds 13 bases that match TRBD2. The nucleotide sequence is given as TGTGCCAGCAGCTACGGACTAGCGGGAGCCACAGATACGCAGTATTTT. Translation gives CASSYGLAGATDTQYF. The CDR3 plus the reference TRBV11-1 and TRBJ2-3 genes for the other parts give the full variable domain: EAEVAQSPRYKITEKSQAVAFWCDPISGHATLYWYRQILGQGPELLVQFQDESVVDDSQLPKDRFSAERLKGVDSTLKIQPAELGDSAMYLCASSYGLAGATDTQYFGPGTRLTVL.